Listed below are T cell receptor beta chains from one sample, sequenced in a study of CD8 T cells in Susac syndrome. TCRdb recomputed calls from the immunoSEQ multiplex PCR reads with MiXCR, one row per CDR3 protein. The sample includes 160,000 or so distinct CDR3 sequences, approximately 92% of them seen just once. The sample comprised CD4+ T cells from PBMCs. The receptors come from a human donor in good health. CDR3s include the opening cysteine and the closing phenylalanine or tryptophan. The order of the fields is D gene, V gene, clone size, J gene, CDR3 DNA, CDR3 protein. The D gene is left open where the match is weak. Expanded clones are given a class, and other clones once, few, many or no size at all.

D gene: TRBD2
V gene: TRBV30
clone size: .
J gene: TRBJ2-3
CDR3 DNA: TGTGCCTGGAGTCAGCGGGGGGGCCGAACAGATACGCAGTATTTT
CDR3 protein: CAWSQRGGRTDTQYF

D gene: .
V gene: TRBV10-3
clone size: .
J gene: TRBJ2-7
CDR3 DNA: TGTGCCATCAAGGGCTCCTACGAGCAGTACTTC
CDR3 protein: CAIKGSYEQYF

D gene: .
V gene: TRBV20-1
clone size: few
J gene: TRBJ2-7
CDR3 DNA: TGCAGTGCTAGAGAGGCCAAGACCTACGAGCAGTACTTC
CDR3 protein: CSAREAKTYEQYF

D gene: TRBD1
V gene: TRBV28
clone size: .
J gene: TRBJ1-2
CDR3 DNA: TGTGCCAGCAGTTCACCGGGACAGATCTATGGCTACACCTTC
CDR3 protein: CASSSPGQIYGYTF

D gene: .
V gene: TRBV27
clone size: few
J gene: TRBJ2-6
CDR3 DNA: TGTGCCAGCAGTTATTTCTCTGGGGCCAACGTCCTGACTTTC
CDR3 protein: CASSYFSGANVLTF

D gene: .
V gene: TRBV29-1
clone size: .
J gene: TRBJ2-6
CDR3 DNA: TGCAGCGTCCCAACAGGGTATGCTGGGGCCAACGTCCTGACTTTC
CDR3 protein: CSVPTGYAGANVLTF

D gene: TRBD1
V gene: TRBV3-1
clone size: .
J gene: TRBJ2-1
CDR3 DNA: TGTGCCAGCAGCCAACTACCTCCGGGACAGGGGGCCTATGAGCAGTTCTTC
CDR3 protein: CASSQLPPGQGAYEQFF

D gene: TRBD1
V gene: TRBV4-2
clone size: few
J gene: TRBJ1-1
CDR3 DNA: TGTGCCAGCAGCCAAGGGAACCCTCGGGACAGCTTGAACACTGAAGCTTTCTTT
CDR3 protein: CASSQGNPRDSLNTEAFF

D gene: .
V gene: TRBV4-1
clone size: .
J gene: TRBJ2-7
CDR3 DNA: TGCGCCAGCAGCACGGGACCAGAATACGAGCAGTACTTC
CDR3 protein: CASSTGPEYEQYF

D gene: .
V gene: TRBV3-1
clone size: .
J gene: TRBJ1-4
CDR3 DNA: TGTGCCAGCAGCGAGGACGGAGAAAAACTGTTTTTT
CDR3 protein: CASSEDGEKLFF

D gene: .
V gene: TRBV11-2
clone size: .
J gene: TRBJ2-2
CDR3 DNA: TGTGCCACTCCGGGACATTACTCCGGCGGGGAGCTGTTTTTT
CDR3 protein: CATPGHYSGGELFF

D gene: .
V gene: TRBV20-1
clone size: once
J gene: TRBJ1-6
CDR3 DNA: TGCAGTGCTAGAGCCGAGGGGCCGAGCTCCTATAATTCACCCCTCCACTTT
CDR3 protein: CSARAEGPSSYNSPLHF

D gene: TRBD2
V gene: TRBV20-1
clone size: .
J gene: TRBJ2-7
CDR3 DNA: TGCAGGGCCGGGACTAGCGTTGACGAGCAGTACTTC
CDR3 protein: CRAGTSVDEQYF

D gene: .
V gene: TRBV29-1
clone size: .
J gene: TRBJ2-7
CDR3 DNA: TGCAGCGTTAAGGGGGACGGCGAGCAGTACTTC
CDR3 protein: CSVKGDGEQYF

D gene: .
V gene: TRBV29-1
clone size: .
J gene: TRBJ2-1
CDR3 DNA: TGCAGCTACCACGGCTACAATGAGCAGTTCTTC
CDR3 protein: CSYHGYNEQFF

D gene: TRBD1
V gene: TRBV19
clone size: few
J gene: TRBJ2-7
CDR3 DNA: TGTGCCAGTAAGAGACAGGGGGGCTCCTACGAGCAGTACTTC
CDR3 protein: CASKRQGGSYEQYF

D gene: .
V gene: TRBV11-1
clone size: .
J gene: TRBJ1-4
CDR3 DNA: TGTGCCAGCAGCCGGGACCCAACTAATGAAAAACTGTTTTTT
CDR3 protein: CASSRDPTNEKLFF

D gene: .
V gene: TRBV5-1
clone size: .
J gene: TRBJ2-5
CDR3 DNA: TGCGCCAGCAGCTTGTTCCTACAGGGAGAGACCCAGTACTTC
CDR3 protein: CASSLFLQGETQYF

D gene: TRBD1
V gene: TRBV6-5
clone size: .
J gene: TRBJ1-1
CDR3 DNA: TGTGCCAGCAGTTACTCGACAGGGGGCATCGGGACTGAAGCTTTCTTT
CDR3 protein: CASSYSTGGIGTEAFF

D gene: .
V gene: TRBV5-6
clone size: .
J gene: TRBJ1-4
CDR3 DNA: TGTGCCAGCAGCTTGGAACAGGCTGCAACTAATGAAAAACTGTTTTTT
CDR3 protein: CASSLEQAATNEKLFF

D gene: TRBD2
V gene: TRBV7-9
clone size: .
J gene: TRBJ2-3
CDR3 DNA: TGTGCCAGCAGCTTATTCAGCGGGGGGTCCGATACGCAGTATTTT
CDR3 protein: CASSLFSGGSDTQYF

D gene: .
V gene: TRBV21-1
clone size: .
J gene: TRBJ2-5
CDR3 DNA: TGTGCCGGAAGGCGGGACAACCAAGAGACCCAGTACTTC
CDR3 protein: CAGRRDNQETQYF

D gene: TRBD1
V gene: TRBV10-3
clone size: .
J gene: TRBJ2-5
CDR3 DNA: TGTGCCATCAGGGGACAGATGCAAGAGACCCAGTACTTC
CDR3 protein: CAIRGQMQETQYF

D gene: .
V gene: TRBV5-1
clone size: once
J gene: TRBJ2-2
CDR3 DNA: TGCGCCAGCAGCTTGGCCGTGCCCACCGGGGAGCTGTTTTTT
CDR3 protein: CASSLAVPTGELFF

D gene: TRBD1
V gene: TRBV7-9
clone size: .
J gene: TRBJ2-7
CDR3 DNA: TGTGCCAGCAGCCTACAGGGGAACTCCTACGAGCAGTACTTC
CDR3 protein: CASSLQGNSYEQYF

D gene: .
V gene: TRBV18
clone size: .
J gene: TRBJ1-1
CDR3 DNA: TGTGCCAGCTCACCTGGAGAGAACACTGAAGCTTTCTTT
CDR3 protein: CASSPGENTEAFF

D gene: .
V gene: TRBV29-1
clone size: once
J gene: TRBJ1-1
CDR3 DNA: TGCAGCGTTGTGGGGACATCGATGAACACTGAAGCTTTCTTT
CDR3 protein: CSVVGTSMNTEAFF

D gene: .
V gene: TRBV12-3/TRBV12-4
clone size: .
J gene: TRBJ1-2
CDR3 DNA: TGTGCCAGCAGTTTGGACAGCCCGAACTATGGCTACACCTTC
CDR3 protein: CASSLDSPNYGYTF

D gene: .
V gene: TRBV5-1
clone size: .
J gene: TRBJ1-6
CDR3 DNA: TGCGCCAGCAGCATTAACAGGCCCTCACCCCTCCACTTT
CDR3 protein: CASSINRPSPLHF

D gene: TRBD2
V gene: TRBV5-1
clone size: .
J gene: TRBJ2-7
CDR3 DNA: TGCGCCAGCAGCTTCGGGCTAGCGGGGGGCCCTTTCCACTACGAGCAGTACTTC
CDR3 protein: CASSFGLAGGPFHYEQYF

D gene: .
V gene: TRBV18
clone size: .
J gene: TRBJ2-6
CDR3 DNA: TGTGCCAGCTCGGAAGACACCTCTGGGGCCAACGTCCTGACTTTC
CDR3 protein: CASSEDTSGANVLTF

D gene: .
V gene: TRBV15
clone size: .
J gene: TRBJ1-2
CDR3 DNA: TGTGCCACCAGCTTACAGGGTTGGGGCTACACCTTC
CDR3 protein: CATSLQGWGYTF

D gene: TRBD2
V gene: TRBV7-6
clone size: .
J gene: TRBJ2-2
CDR3 DNA: TGTGCCAGCAGCAGAATAGCGGGGACGTATGGCGGGGAGCTGTTTTTT
CDR3 protein: CASSRIAGTYGGELFF

D gene: .
V gene: TRBV9
clone size: .
J gene: TRBJ1-2
CDR3 DNA: TGTGCCAGCAGCTCCGGACATCCGACATTGCGGGGCTACACCTTC
CDR3 protein: CASSSGHPTLRGYTF

D gene: TRBD1
V gene: TRBV19
clone size: .
J gene: TRBJ1-2
CDR3 DNA: TGTGCCAGTAGTCCTCGACAGGGCCATGGCTACACCTTC
CDR3 protein: CASSPRQGHGYTF

D gene: .
V gene: TRBV6-5
clone size: .
J gene: TRBJ2-6
CDR3 DNA: TGTGCCAGCAGTTACGTTGGGGGAGGTGGGGCCAACGTCCTGACTTTC
CDR3 protein: CASSYVGGGGANVLTF

D gene: .
V gene: TRBV18
clone size: .
J gene: TRBJ2-7
CDR3 DNA: TGTGCCAGCTCACCAAGAGCAGAATCCTACGAGCAGTACTTC
CDR3 protein: CASSPRAESYEQYF

D gene: .
V gene: TRBV24-1
clone size: .
J gene: TRBJ2-2
CDR3 DNA: TGTGCCACCAGTGACAGCCAGGCCGGGGAGCTGTTTTTT
CDR3 protein: CATSDSQAGELFF

D gene: .
V gene: TRBV2
clone size: .
J gene: TRBJ1-5
CDR3 DNA: TGTGCCAGCAGTGAAGAGATCAATCAGCCCCAGCATTTT
CDR3 protein: CASSEEINQPQHF

D gene: .
V gene: TRBV5-8
clone size: .
J gene: TRBJ1-1
CDR3 DNA: TGTGCCAGCAGCTTGGCTGTGACTCCCTTCACTGAAGCTTTCTTT
CDR3 protein: CASSLAVTPFTEAFF

D gene: TRBD1
V gene: TRBV5-1
clone size: .
J gene: TRBJ1-1
CDR3 DNA: TGCGCCAGCAGCTTGGGACAGGGCGGTGGGACTGAAGCTTTCTTT
CDR3 protein: CASSLGQGGGTEAFF

D gene: TRBD1
V gene: TRBV30
clone size: .
J gene: TRBJ1-5
CDR3 DNA: TGTGCCTGGAGTGTAAGGGGACAGCCCAATCAGCCCCAGCATTTT
CDR3 protein: CAWSVRGQPNQPQHF

D gene: .
V gene: TRBV7-9
clone size: .
J gene: TRBJ2-1
CDR3 DNA: TGTGCCAGCCCAGCCCAGCCTATTCTGGGCAATGAGCAGTTCTTC
CDR3 protein: CASPAQPILGNEQFF

D gene: TRBD1
V gene: TRBV4-1
clone size: .
J gene: TRBJ2-1
CDR3 DNA: TGCGCCAGCAGGCCACAGGGGGGTGAGCAGTTCTTC
CDR3 protein: CASRPQGGEQFF

D gene: .
V gene: TRBV3-1
clone size: .
J gene: TRBJ2-7
CDR3 DNA: TGTGCCAGCAGCCAAGGGTACGTCTACGAGCAGTACTTC
CDR3 protein: CASSQGYVYEQYF

D gene: .
V gene: TRBV9
clone size: .
J gene: TRBJ1-2
CDR3 DNA: TGTGCCAGCAGCGTATTAGACAGCTACACCTTC
CDR3 protein: CASSVLDSYTF

D gene: .
V gene: TRBV3-1
clone size: .
J gene: TRBJ1-1
CDR3 DNA: TGTGCCAGCACCGGACAATTGGGGGCTTTCTTT
CDR3 protein: CASTGQLGAFF

D gene: .
V gene: TRBV24-1
clone size: .
J gene: TRBJ1-5
CDR3 DNA: TGTGCCACCACCTTCGGGGGGGCGGGTCAGCCCCAGCATTTT
CDR3 protein: CATTFGGAGQPQHF

D gene: .
V gene: TRBV15
clone size: .
J gene: TRBJ2-3
CDR3 DNA: TGTGCCACCAGTATACCAAATGGTACAGATACGCAGTATTTT
CDR3 protein: CATSIPNGTDTQYF